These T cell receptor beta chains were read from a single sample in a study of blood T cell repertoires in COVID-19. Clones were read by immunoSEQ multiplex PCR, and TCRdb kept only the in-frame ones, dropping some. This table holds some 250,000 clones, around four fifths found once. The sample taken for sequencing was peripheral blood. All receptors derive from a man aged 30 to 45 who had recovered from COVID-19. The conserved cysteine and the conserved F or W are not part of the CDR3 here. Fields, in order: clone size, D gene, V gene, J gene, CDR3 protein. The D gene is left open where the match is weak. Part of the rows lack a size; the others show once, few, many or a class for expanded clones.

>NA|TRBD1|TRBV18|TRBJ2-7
ASSQGQGSTYEQY
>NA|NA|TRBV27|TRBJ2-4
ASSFTAPRGTNIQY
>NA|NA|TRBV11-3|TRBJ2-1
ASSKGDNEQF
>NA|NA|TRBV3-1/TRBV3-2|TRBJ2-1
ASATRGNEQF
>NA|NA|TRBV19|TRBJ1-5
ASSIDLGANQPQH
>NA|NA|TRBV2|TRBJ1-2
ASKYRTPNVGYT
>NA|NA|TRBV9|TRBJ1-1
ASSVDGGALNTEAF
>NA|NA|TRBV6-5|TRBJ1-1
ASSSLPRGEAF
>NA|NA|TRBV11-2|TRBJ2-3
ASSPRGGDTDTQY
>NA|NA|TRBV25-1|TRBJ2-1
ASSEMGGKQF
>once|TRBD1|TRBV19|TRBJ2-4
ASSTDRGPKNIQY
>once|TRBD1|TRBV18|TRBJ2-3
ASSPPRGQSTDTQY
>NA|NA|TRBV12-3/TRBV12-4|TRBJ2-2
ASSPWPTGELF
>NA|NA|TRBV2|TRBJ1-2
ASRGLENYGYT
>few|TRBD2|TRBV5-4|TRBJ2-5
ASSPLLDSGGAETQY
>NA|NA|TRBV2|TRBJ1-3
ASTQISGNTIY
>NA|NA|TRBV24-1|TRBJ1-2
ATSDYRTAYGYT
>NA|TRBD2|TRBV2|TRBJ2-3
ASAATSGGLPSGTDTQY